The 28 T cell receptor beta chains below were found in one sample sequenced in a study of control samples from healthy donors and cancer patients. Repertoires were generated with immunoSEQ multiplex PCR, while TCRdb's copy carries only in-frame clones and drops some. Here the sample spans about 130,000 clones, 75% to 95% being singletons. What was sequenced was blood. The receptors shown here come from a man younger than 35 in good health.

This clone occurred once. The chain combines TRBV6-6 with TRBJ2-5; D possibly corresponds to TRBD2 (7 bases). The CDR3 spans 13 residues. The germline V gene encodes CDR1 MNHNY and CDR2 SVGAGI (reference sequence). V was pared by 6 bases and J by 5 bases, with 13 bases between. CDR3 loop: CASSHREGETQYF. The CDR3 DNA reads TGTGCCAGCAGCCACAGGGAGGGGGAGACCCAGTACTTC.

The rearrangement joins TRBV5-1 to TRBJ1-2; D gene uncertain. The CDR3 consists of 13 residues. Per germline, CDR1 SGHRS and CDR2 YFSETQ. V was pared by 4 bases and J by 4 bases, with 11 bases between. The CDR3 protein is CASSAAESYGYTF. In DNA form, the CDR3 reads TGCGCCAGCAGCGCCGCAGAGAGCTATGGCTACACCTTC.

V and J are TRBV6-5 and TRBJ1-1; D is perhaps TRBD1 (5 bases). V was trimmed by 5 bases and J by 3 bases, leaving 13 bases between them. CDR1 is MNHEY, CDR2 SVGAGI, per germline. The CDR3 consists of 14 residues. The CDR3 region is CASSIRRADTEAFF. The CDR3, as DNA: TGTGCCAGCAGTATCCGCAGGGCGGACACTGAAGCTTTCTTT.

The chain employs TRBV2 and TRBJ1-6; TRBD1 might be the D (5 bases). Germline assignment: CDR1 SNHLY and CDR2 FYNNEI. Trimming took 3 bases from V and 10 from J, leaving 19 bases between them. This CDR3 is built from 16 residues. CDR3: CASSDRAGGVRSPLHF. CDR3 coding DNA: TGTGCCAGCAGTGACCGGGCTGGAGGGGTGCGGTCACCCCTCCACTTT.

The chain joins TRBV9 to TRBJ2-2; D is perhaps TRBD2 (5 bases). In germline, CDR1 is SGDLS, CDR2 YYNGEE. V was cut by 0 bases and J by 7 bases, with 7 bases left in between. This CDR3 has 13 amino acids. The CDR3 is CASSVAGNGELFF. Written as DNA, the CDR3 is TGTGCCAGCAGCGTAGCCGGGAACGGGGAGCTGTTTTTT.

The V gene is TRBV7-9, the J gene TRBJ1-5; TRBD1 matches 7 bases. Trimming at V came to 3 bases and at J to 3 bases, leaving 8 bases not matched to a gene. The V gene's germline CDR1 is SEHNR and CDR2 FQNEAQ (reference sequence). The CDR3 has 16 residues. CDR3 DNA sequence: TGTGCCAGCAGCTTCGACCCTGACAGGGCCAATCAGCCCCAGCATTTT. Translating gives CASSFDPDRANQPQHF.

CDR3 sequence: CAISESQGGRRNTEAFF. In DNA form, the CDR3 reads TGTGCCATCAGTGAGTCGCAGGGAGGGAGGAGAAACACTGAAGCTTTCTTT. The chain combines TRBV10-3 with TRBJ1-1; a weak D match, TRBD1 (5 bases). Germline lookup yields CDR1 ENHRY and CDR2 SYGVKD. The CDR3 totals 17 residues. V lost 0 bases to trimming and J lost 2 bases, with 16 bases between them.

J is TRBJ2-5 and V is TRBV9, with 9 bases identical to TRBD2. The CDR3 totals 16 residues. Germline lookup yields CDR1 SGDLS and CDR2 YYNGEE. V dropped 0 bases and J dropped 5; count of bases not matched to a gene: 8. CDR3 in amino acids: CASSVDAGGPGETQYF. In nucleotides, the CDR3 is TGTGCCAGCAGCGTAGATGCGGGGGGGCCGGGTGAGACCCAGTACTTC.

The chain uses TRBV4-1 and TRBJ2-1; tentative D call: TRBD1 (6 bases). Germline lookup yields CDR1 MGHRA and CDR2 YSYEKL. The V gene lost 3 bases and the J gene lost 3 bases, with 18 bases spanning the gap. The CDR3 consists of 17 residues. The CDR3 is CASSHSLSPGHYNEQFF. The CDR3 DNA reads TGCGCCAGCAGCCACTCTTTATCTCCGGGACACTACAATGAGCAGTTCTTC.

The J gene is TRBJ2-7, the V gene TRBV9; D not certain. This CDR3 has 15 residues. With 0 bases removed from V and 3 bases from J, the gap between germline ends came to 13 bases. Per germline, CDR1 SGDLS and CDR2 YYNGEE. The CDR3 DNA reads as TGTGCCAGCAGCGTAGAAGCGTCGGCCCTCTACGAGCAGTACTTC. Translation: CASSVEASALYEQYF.

The V and J genes are TRBV19 and TRBJ1-1; D not certain. V was cut by 6 bases and J by 4 bases, with 12 bases left in between. CDR1 is LNHDA and CDR2 is SQIVND in the germline V gene (reference sequence). The CDR3 consists of 13 residues. The CDR3: CASSFGRRTEAFF. The CDR3 DNA reads TGTGCCAGTAGCTTTGGGAGACGCACTGAAGCTTTCTTT. Based on the CDR3 plus reference TRBV19 and TRBJ1-1, the full variable domain is DGGITQSPKYLFRKEGQNVTLSCEQNLNHDAMYWYRQDPGQGLRLIYYSQIVNDFQKGDIAEGYSVSREKKESFPLTVTSAQKNPTAFYLCASSFGRRTEAFFGQGTRLTVV.

This clone was observed a handful of times. The chain combines TRBV6-2 or TRBV6-3 with TRBJ2-5, with TRBD2 identical over 7 bases. Losses at the gene ends were 6 bases for V and 1 base for J; bases not matched to a gene: 5. Per the germline V gene, CDR1 is MNHEY and CDR2 is SVGEGT. CDR3 length: 14 residues. The CDR3 reads CASSPSGAQETQYF. CDR3 DNA: TGTGCCAGCAGCCCGAGCGGGGCCCAAGAGACCCAGTACTTC.

The rearrangement links TRBV18 to TRBJ1-2; D is undetermined. The germline V gene has CDR1 KGHSH and CDR2 LQKENI. Trimming cost V 4 bases and J 8 bases, with 23 bases left between them. This CDR3 comprises 16 residues. The CDR3 nucleotides are TGTGCCAGCTCACTTCCCCGGCCACGGCTCAACGGAGGCTACACCTTC. This gives the protein CASSLPRPRLNGGYTF.

This clone has only one observation. The chain is built from TRBV12-3 or TRBV12-4 and TRBJ1-1; unclear D gene. The V and J ends lost 0 bases and 5 bases respectively, with 7 bases between them. The CDR3 sequence is 13 residues long. The CDR3 DNA reads TGTGCCAGCAGTTTAGCCGCAGGAACTGAAGCTTTCTTT. Its protein product is CASSLAAGTEAFF.

The chain links TRBV4-1 to TRBJ2-5, with a tentative D call TRBD1 (6 bases). CDR3 size: 16 residues. Trimming shortened V by 3 bases and J by 2 bases, and 16 bases separated the two germline ends. CDR1 MGHRA and CDR2 YSYEKL come from the germline V gene. The CDR3 DNA follows: TGCGCCAGCAGCCATGACCCGGGACACCTACAAGAGACCCAGTACTTC. This sequence encodes CASSHDPGHLQETQYF.

This chain links TRBV20-1 with TRBJ2-6; D is ambiguous. CDR1 and CDR2 from the germline V gene are DFQATT and SNEGSKA (reference sequence). Trimming took 3 bases from V and 2 from J, leaving 2 bases between them. This CDR3 spans 12 amino acids. The CDR3 region has the DNA TGCAGTGCTAGTACTGGGGCCAACGTCCTGACTTTC. Translation: CSASTGANVLTF.

The chain carries TRBV5-1 and TRBJ1-2, with 11 positions matching TRBD1. In germline, CDR1 is SGHRS, CDR2 YFSETQ. CDR3 length: 13 residues. Unmatched junction bases numbered 3, after V lost 3 bases and J lost 8 bases. CDR3 in DNA: TGCGCCAGCAGCTCGGGACAGGGGGGCGGCTACACCTTC. Residues: CASSSGQGGGYTF.

This clone was recorded a few times. This chain connects TRBV10-3 to TRBJ2-7; D is ambiguous. The germline V gene encodes CDR1 ENHRY and CDR2 SYGVKD. Trimming cost V 2 bases and J 6 bases, with 8 bases left between them. The CDR3 is 12 residues long. The CDR3 DNA sequence: TGTGCCATCAGTGAGAATCCCGGCGAGCAGTACTTC. It specifies CAISENPGEQYF.

V is TRBV2 and J is TRBJ2-5, with D unresolved. Germline lookup yields CDR1 SNHLY and CDR2 FYNNEI. The CDR3 is made up of 11 amino acids. Trimming removed 4 bases from V and 4 bases from J, with 4 bases in between. The CDR3 region has the DNA TGTGCCAGCAGTGGAGGAGAGACCCAGTACTTC. Its translation: CASSGGETQYF.

The chain employs TRBV7-2 and TRBJ2-3; D remains unclear. The length of the CDR3 is 16 residues. Germline V gene data show CDR1 as SGHTA and CDR2 as FQGNSA. The V end lost 2 bases, the J end lost 6 bases, and 18 bases lay between the germline ends. In nucleotides, the CDR3 is TGTGCCAGCAGCTTACTAAAACAATCTCTAGGGGATACGCAGTATTTT. This gives the protein CASSLLKQSLGDTQYF. Using reference TRBV7-2 and TRBJ2-3 for the parts outside the CDR3, the full variable domain is GAGVSQSPSNKVTEKGKDVELRCDPISGHTALYWYRQSLGQGLEFLIYFQGNSAPDKSGLPSDRFSAERTGGSVSTLTIQRTQQEDSAVYLCASSLLKQSLGDTQYFGPGTRLTVL.

The genes are TRBV7-2 and TRBJ1-4; TRBD1 agrees at 10 bases. Germline values: CDR1 SGHTA, CDR2 FQGNSA. This CDR3 contains 16 residues. V was pared by 5 bases and J by 4 bases, with 7 bases of the junction left unmatched. This CDR3 reads CASSLRDRGGNEKLFF. The CDR3 nucleotides are TGTGCCAGCAGCCTCCGGGACAGGGGAGGTAATGAAAAACTGTTTTTT. The whole variable domain, filled in from reference TRBV7-2 and TRBJ1-4, reads GAGVSQSPSNKVTEKGKDVELRCDPISGHTALYWYRQSLGQGLEFLIYFQGNSAPDKSGLPSDRFSAERTGGSVSTLTIQRTQQEDSAVYLCASSLRDRGGNEKLFFGSGTQLSVL.

The chain combines TRBV27 with TRBJ2-7, with a possible D match to TRBD1 (5 bases). The germline V gene encodes CDR1 MNHEY and CDR2 SMNVEV (reference sequence). V dropped 1 base and J dropped 5 bases, with 15 bases sitting between them. CDR3 size: 15 residues. The CDR3: CASSLFRPLTDEQYF. The CDR3 bases are TGTGCCAGCAGTTTATTCCGGCCCCTGACAGACGAGCAGTACTTC.

The chain joins TRBV7-8 to TRBJ1-4; unclear D gene. CDR1 SGHVS and CDR2 FQNEAQ come from the germline V gene. Trimming cost V 3 bases and J 13 bases, with 15 bases left between them. The CDR3 runs 13 residues. The CDR3 here is CASSLWAQERLFF. The CDR3, as DNA: TGTGCCAGCAGCTTGTGGGCCCAAGAACGACTGTTTTTT. Based on the CDR3 plus reference TRBV7-8 and TRBJ1-4, the full variable domain is GAGVSQSPRYKVAKRGQDVALRCDPISGHVSLFWYQQALGQGPEFLTYFQNEAQLDKSGLPSDRFFAERPEGSVSTLKIQRTQQEDSAVYLCASSLWAQERLFFGSGTQLSVL.

The gene calls are TRBV5-1 and TRBJ2-6; D unclear. This CDR3 has 15 amino acids. The ends were cut back, 5 bases at V and 0 bases at J, with 9 bases in the middle. The germline gives CDR1 SGHRS, CDR2 YFSETQ. The CDR3 sequence is CASSLTASGANVLTF. Here the CDR3 DNA reads TGCGCCAGCAGTTTGACGGCCTCTGGGGCCAACGTCCTGACTTTC. Variable domain in full (rest from reference TRBV5-1 and TRBJ2-6): KAGVTQTPRYLIKTRGQQVTLSCSPISGHRSVSWYQQTPGQGLQFLFEYFSETQRNKGNFPGRFSGRQFSNSRSEMNVSTLELGDSALYLCASSLTASGANVLTFGAGSRLTVL.

The chain combines TRBV27 with TRBJ1-6, with D maybe TRBD1 (5 bases). Germline CDR1 is MNHEY and CDR2 is SMNVEV (reference sequence). V dropped 6 bases and J dropped 6 bases, with 18 bases sitting between them. CDR3 size: 16 residues. The CDR3 DNA reads TGTGCCAGCAGGAGGCTGGGGCGCGTACTTAATTCACCCCTCCACTTT. It translates to CASRRLGRVLNSPLHF.

V and J are TRBV7-9 and TRBJ1-4, with D possibly being TRBD1 (6 bases). V shed 1 base and J shed 3 bases, with 9 bases lying between them. The CDR3 runs to 15 residues. Germline CDR1 reads SEHNR; CDR2 reads FQNEAQ (reference sequence). The CDR3 DNA follows: TGTGCCAGCAGCTTAGTGGGGGCTGCTAATGAAAAACTGTTTTTT. This encodes CASSLVGAANEKLFF.

The CDR3 is CASRGLAGLSSYNEQFF. CDR3 nucleotide sequence: TGTGCCAGTAGGGGACTAGCGGGGTTAAGCTCCTACAATGAGCAGTTCTTC. This chain connects TRBV19 to TRBJ2-1; 13 bases match TRBD2. CDR3 length: 17 amino acids. The germline gives CDR1 LNHDA, CDR2 SQIVND (reference sequence). V trimming: 6 bases; J trimming: 0 bases; junction bases outside the gene matches: 5.

The rearrangement uses TRBV12-5 and TRBJ1-5, with 9 positions matching TRBD1. The CDR3 runs to 17 residues. The V and J ends lost 0 bases and 5 bases, in that order; junction bases with no gene match: 8. Germline CDR1 reads LGHNT; CDR2 reads FRNRAP. The chain's CDR3 is CASGLVTGTGSHQPQHF. CDR3 nucleotide sequence: TGTGCTAGTGGTTTGGTGACCGGGACAGGGAGTCATCAGCCCCAGCATTTT.